The sequence of this T cell receptor (beta chain) was determined in a study of PD-L1 blockade in urothelial cancer. In the study overall: Study patients had been treated with 0 to 3 previous chemotherapy regimens.

Profiled with immunoSEQ multiplex PCR; TCRdb holds only in-frame clones, not every one. The sample lists 30,000 to 45,000 clones, about 86% occurring once. V lost 2 bases to trimming and J lost 0 bases, with 5 bases between them. The germline V gene has CDR1 MDHEN and CDR2 SYDVKM. The CDR3 consists of 14 residues. V gene TRBV28 combines with J gene TRBJ1-3; no clear D gene. The specimen was PBMCs, collected around atezolizumab (anti-PD-L1) treatment. The sequence was collected from a man aged 55 to 70 with urothelial cancer. The DNA for the CDR3 is TGTGCCAGCAGTTTAGTAAACTCTGGAAACACCATATATTTT. Protein sequence: CASSLVNSGNTIYF.